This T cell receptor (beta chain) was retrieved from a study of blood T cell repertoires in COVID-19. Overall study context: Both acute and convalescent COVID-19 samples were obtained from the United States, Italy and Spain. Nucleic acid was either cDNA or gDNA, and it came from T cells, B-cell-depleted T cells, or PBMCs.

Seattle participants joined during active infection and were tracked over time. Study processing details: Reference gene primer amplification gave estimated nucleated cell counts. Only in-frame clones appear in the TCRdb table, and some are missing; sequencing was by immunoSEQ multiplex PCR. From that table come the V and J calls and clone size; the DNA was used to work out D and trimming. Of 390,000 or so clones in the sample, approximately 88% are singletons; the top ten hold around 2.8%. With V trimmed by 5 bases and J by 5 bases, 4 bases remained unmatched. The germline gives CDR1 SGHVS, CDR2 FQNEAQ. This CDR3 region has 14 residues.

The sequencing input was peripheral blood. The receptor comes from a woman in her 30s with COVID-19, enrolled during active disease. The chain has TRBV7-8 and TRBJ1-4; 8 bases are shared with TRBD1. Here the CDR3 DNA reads TGTGCCAGCAGCCCCCGGGACAGGAATGAAAAACTGTTTTTT. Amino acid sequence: CASSPRDRNEKLFF.